This TCR beta chain was sequenced during a study of long-term antiretroviral therapy in people with HIV. With V trimmed by 7 bases and J by 8 bases, 13 bases remained unmatched. Germline V CDR1 and CDR2: MNHNY, SVGAGI (reference sequence). The length of the CDR3 is 15 residues. Sequencing relied on immunoSEQ assay v3.0, run at survey level. This table comes from immunoSEQ multiplex PCR, and its TCRdb copy is limited to in-frame clones, with some not included. The repertoire consists of tens of thousands of clones, with 82% occurring once and the leading ten covering about 14%. The sequenced sample was unsorted PBMCs, obtained 2.9 years after starting antiretroviral therapy. The sequence derives from a man in his forties or fifties with HIV. V and J are TRBV6-6 and TRBJ2-4, with 8 bases that match TRBD2. The CDR3 nucleotides read TGTGCCAGCACCGGTAGCGGGGATCCCGTAGACATTCAGTACTTC. Encoded protein: CASTGSGDPVDIQYF.